The 10 T cell receptor beta chains given below trace back to one sample, sequenced in a study of blood T cell repertoires in COVID-19. Clones were sequenced by immunoSEQ multiplex PCR, and TCRdb holds only the in-frame ones, with some missing. The table has about 87,000 clones, approximately 82% seen once. Sequencing was done on a sample of peripheral blood. The source of these receptors is a woman in her fifties or sixties with acute or convalescent COVID-19.

This clone was recorded only once. The chain is built from TRBV5-1 and TRBJ1-1; D uncertain. With 0 bases removed from V and 4 bases from J, the gap between germline ends came to 13 bases. This CDR3 is 15 amino acids long. In germline, CDR1 is SGHRS, CDR2 YFSETQ. The chain's CDR3 is CASSLDPGFSTEAFF. The CDR3 DNA reads TGCGCCAGCAGCTTGGATCCGGGATTTTCCACTGAAGCTTTCTTT.

The gene calls are TRBV5-4 and TRBJ2-7; TRBD2 agrees at 16 bases. The V and J ends lost 4 bases and 3 bases, in that order; junction bases with no gene match: 4. Germline-derived CDR1 and CDR2 are SGHNT and YYREEE (reference sequence). CDR3 length: 16 residues. Here the CDR3 DNA reads TGTGCCAGCAGCAGGGGACTAGCGGGGGGGTTCTACGAGCAGTACTTC. This encodes CASSRGLAGGFYEQYF.

The V gene is TRBV5-6, the J gene TRBJ2-7; TRBD1 agrees at 8 bases. The junction had 1 base not matched to a gene; V was cut back by 0 bases and J by 2 bases. The germline CDR1 and CDR2 sequences are SGHDT and YYEEEE. CDR3 size: 14 residues. In DNA, the CDR3 is TGTGCCAGCAGCTTGGAGGGACAGGCCTACGAGCAGTACTTC. Translated: CASSLEGQAYEQYF. Full variable domain (remainder filled in from reference TRBV5-6 and TRBJ2-7): DAGVTQSPTHLIKTRGQQVTLRCSPKSGHDTVSWYQQALGQGPQFIFQYYEEEERQRGNFPDRFSGHQFPNYSSELNVNALLLGDSALYLCASSLEGQAYEQYFGPGTRLTVT.

The V gene is TRBV7-8, the J gene TRBJ1-1, with D possibly being TRBD1 (5 bases). The CDR3 length is 15 residues. CDR1 is SGHVS and CDR2 is FQNEAQ in the germline V gene. Between the trimmed V and J ends, which lost 0 bases and 4 bases, there was a span of 12 bases. The CDR3 nucleotides are TGTGCCAGCAGCTTAGCGGCAGGGCCTAGCACTGAAGCTTTCTTT. Residues: CASSLAAGPSTEAFF.

The rearrangement links TRBV2 to TRBJ1-1; perhaps TRBD1 as D (5 bases). Deletions cut 6 bases from V and 1 base from J, with 12 bases between. Germline assignment: CDR1 SNHLY and CDR2 FYNNEI. The CDR3 spans 14 residues. CDR3 protein: CASRDTVGNTEAFF. The CDR3 region has the DNA TGTGCCAGCAGGGACACAGTGGGGAACACTGAAGCTTTCTTT.

The chain links TRBV2 to TRBJ2-1; 10 bases are shared with TRBD1. V shed 9 bases and J 8 bases; nucleotides not matched to a gene: 10. This CDR3 spans 14 amino acids. CDR1 and CDR2 from the germline V gene are SNHLY and FYNNEI. The CDR3 here is CARVPGQGSYEQFF. Written as DNA, the CDR3 is TGTGCCAGAGTTCCGGGACAGGGGTCTTATGAGCAGTTCTTC.

This rearrangement joins TRBV7-9 to TRBJ2-3, with 8 nucleotides matching TRBD1. Germline CDR1 is SEHNR and CDR2 is FQNEAQ (reference sequence). V lost 2 bases and J lost 5; bases outside the gene matches: 3. CDR3 length: 14 amino acids. DNA of the CDR3: TGTGCCAGCAGCTTACAGGGGGCCGGAGATACGCAGTATTTT. The encoded protein is CASSLQGAGDTQYF.

The CDR3 DNA reads as TGCGCCAGCAGTGATAGGGGGCTACTAGCCAAAAACATTCAGTACTTC. Encoded protein: CASSDRGLLAKNIQYF. The chain uses TRBV10-2 and TRBJ2-4, with TRBD1 matching over 7 bases. The germline CDR1 and CDR2 sequences are WSHSY and SAAADI. The CDR3 has 16 residues. The V segment lost 3 bases and the J segment 0 bases; nucleotides outside the gene matches: 5.

In its sample, this clone was seen once. The chain has TRBV19 and TRBJ1-1; TRBD1 matches 9 bases. Unmatched junction bases numbered 6, after V lost 6 bases and J lost 7 bases. The CDR3 length is 13 residues. Germline V gene sequence: CDR1 LNHDA, CDR2 SQIVND (reference sequence). CDR3 loop: CASSPQGALEAFF. CDR3 nucleotides: TGTGCCAGTAGCCCACAGGGGGCCCTTGAAGCTTTCTTT. The whole variable domain, filled in from reference TRBV19 and TRBJ1-1, reads DGGITQSPKYLFRKEGQNVTLSCEQNLNHDAMYWYRQDPGQGLRLIYYSQIVNDFQKGDIAEGYSVSREKKESFPLTVTSAQKNPTAFYLCASSPQGALEAFFGQGTRLTVV.

V gene TRBV9 combines with J gene TRBJ1-4, with D tentatively TRBD1 (5 bases). The CDR3 is 15 residues long. Trimming left V 3 bases short and J 8 bases short, with 17 bases between. CDR1 and CDR2 (germline): SGDLS, YYNGEE. The CDR3 sequence: CASSDGAGGLEKLFF. CDR3 sequence (DNA): TGTGCCAGCAGCGATGGGGCCGGGGGGTTGGAAAAACTGTTTTTT.